A single sample gave rise to the 7 T cell receptor beta chains below, sequenced in a study of beta chain features in type 1 diabetes. No antigen has been identified for these receptors. Expressed TCRB transcripts were sequenced after all isolated RNA was converted to cDNA. Measured with immunoSEQ multiplex PCR; TCRdb has only the in-frame clones, and not every one. The sample has hundreds of thousands of clones, under 15% seen once. Study conclusions and caveats: Moderate but significant shortening of TCRB CDR3s was recorded in all four CD4+ subsets from Type 1 diabetes patients.

Sample: naive CD4+ T cells from blood. Every receptor here comes from a man aged 18 to 29 with type 1 diabetes.

This chain links TRBV6-1 with TRBJ2-7, with TRBD1 identical over 8 bases. The CDR3 sequence is 15 residues long. CDR1 and CDR2 from the germline V gene are MNHNS and SASEGT. V gave up 1 base and J gave up 2 bases; unmatched junction bases: 4. CDR3 protein: CASSEGTGMTYEQYF. CDR3 in DNA: TGTGCCAGCAGTGAAGGGACAGGGATGACCTACGAGCAGTACTTC.

The chain recombines TRBV30 with TRBJ2-3, with D maybe TRBD2 (5 bases). Per the germline V gene, CDR1 is GTSNPN and CDR2 is SVGIG (reference sequence). Trimming left V 8 bases short and J 11 bases short, with 20 bases between. The CDR3 runs 12 residues. CDR3 in amino acids: CAARTGLHVQYF. The CDR3 DNA sequence: TGTGCCGCCAGGACTGGTCTACACGTGCAGTATTTT.

Only a few counts were recorded for this clone. The chain is built from TRBV25-1 and TRBJ1-3, with D unclear. Per germline, CDR1 MGHDK and CDR2 SYGVNS. Trimming pared 8 bases from V and 6 bases from J, leaving 14 bases between. The length of the CDR3 is 13 residues. The CDR3 loop is CASGTPDLNTIYF. CDR3 in DNA: TGTGCCAGCGGTACGCCGGACCTAAACACCATATATTTT.

This clone was counted only a few times. V and J are TRBV4-1 and TRBJ1-5, with TRBD1 as a possible D gene (6 bases). V lost 1 base, J lost 2 bases, and 9 bases lay in between. This CDR3 comprises 15 residues. Germline CDR1 is MGHRA and CDR2 is YSYEKL. The CDR3 coding sequence is TGCGCCAGCAGCCAAGGGGGGCTCGGCAATCAGCCCCAGCATTTT. It yields the protein CASSQGGLGNQPQHF.

This clone was recorded a few times. The chain employs TRBV2 and TRBJ2-7, with 8 bases aligning to TRBD2. V trimming: 2 bases; J trimming: 6 bases; junction bases outside the gene matches: 15. This CDR3 region has 17 residues. Germline V lookup: CDR1 SNHLY, CDR2 FYNNEI. CDR3 DNA: TGTGCCAGCAGTGAATCATACAGCGGACCGGGGGGGTCCGAGCAGTACTTC. Residues: CASSESYSGPGGSEQYF. The full variable domain, in which reference TRBV2 and TRBJ2-7 provide the parts outside the CDR3, is EPEVTQTPSHQVTQMGQEVILRCVPISNHLYFYWYRQILGQKVEFLVSFYNNEISEKSEIFDDQFSVERPDGSNFTLKIRSTKLEDSAMYFCASSESYSGPGGSEQYFGPGTRLTVT.

This chain joins TRBV29-1 and TRBJ1-1; TRBD1 is a possible D gene (6 bases). The CDR3 spans 15 residues. V shed 3 bases and J shed 1 base, with 15 bases lying between them. CDR1 is SQVTM and CDR2 is ANQGSEA in the germline V gene. CDR3 amino acids: CSVEVRGQKNTEAFF. The CDR3 DNA reads TGCAGCGTTGAGGTACGAGGACAGAAGAACACTGAAGCTTTCTTT.

This clone has more than one count but fewer than ten. The J gene is TRBJ2-7, the V gene TRBV25-1, with a tentative D call TRBD2 (6 bases). With 3 bases removed from V and 0 bases from J, the gap between germline ends came to 12 bases. The V gene's germline CDR1 is MGHDK and CDR2 SYGVNS. The CDR3 spans 15 residues. In nucleotides, the CDR3 is TGTGCCAGCAGTGAGGGTGGGGGACTCTCCTACGAGCAGTACTTC. Its protein product is CASSEGGGLSYEQYF.